This TCR beta chain was obtained from a study of OX40 agonist ivuxolimab in advanced cancers. Overall study context: There were three patients with partial responses, one having hepatocellular carcinoma and two cutaneous melanoma.

Regarding the study as a whole: At 0.1 to 3.0 mg/kg and by week 6, clonal expansion occurred in CD4+ and CD8+ blood T cells. Among expanded peripheral T cells, antigen specificity went undetermined. Some patients who did not respond also had low normalized T-cell clonal expansion.

The CDR3 spans 15 residues. Per the germline V gene, CDR1 is LGHNA and CDR2 is YNFKEQ. Trimming left V 0 bases short and J 6 bases short, with 13 bases between. Profiled with immunoSEQ multiplex PCR; TCRdb holds only in-frame clones, not every one. The data hold some 25,000 clones, with roughly 77% observed a single time. Comment on this clone: Antigen specificity is unknown.

The sequenced sample was CD4+ or CD8+ T cells sorted from blood, obtained in a trial of the OX40 agonist ivuxolimab. The receptor comes from an adult with an advanced solid tumor such as melanoma, head and neck, liver or kidney cancer. The genes are TRBV4-2 and TRBJ2-3, with a possible D match to TRBD2 (5 bases). CDR3 region: CASSQDYGESDTQYF. The DNA for the CDR3 is TGTGCCAGCAGCCAAGATTACGGGGAATCGGATACGCAGTATTTT.